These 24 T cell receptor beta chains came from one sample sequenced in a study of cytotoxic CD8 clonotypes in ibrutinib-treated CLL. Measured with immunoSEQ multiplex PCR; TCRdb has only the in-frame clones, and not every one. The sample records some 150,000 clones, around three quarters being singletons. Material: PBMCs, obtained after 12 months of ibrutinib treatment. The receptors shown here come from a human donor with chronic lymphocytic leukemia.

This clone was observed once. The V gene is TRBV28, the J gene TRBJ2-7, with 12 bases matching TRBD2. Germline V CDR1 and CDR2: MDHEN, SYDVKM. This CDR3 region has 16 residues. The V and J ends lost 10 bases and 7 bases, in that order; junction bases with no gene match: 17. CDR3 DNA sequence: TGTGCCATTACGACTAGCGGGAGCCGTTTGGGGTGTGAGCAGTACTTC. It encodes CAITTSGSRLGCEQYF. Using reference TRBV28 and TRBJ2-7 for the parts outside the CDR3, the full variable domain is DVKVTQSSRYLVKRTGEKVFLECVQDMDHENMFWYRQDPGLGLRLIYFSYDVKMKEKGDIPEGYSVSREKKERFSLILESASTNQTSMYLCAITTSGSRLGCEQYFGPGTRLTVT.

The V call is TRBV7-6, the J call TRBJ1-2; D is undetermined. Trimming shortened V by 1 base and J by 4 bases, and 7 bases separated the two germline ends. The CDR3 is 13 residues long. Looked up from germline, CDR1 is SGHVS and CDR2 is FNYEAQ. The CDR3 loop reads CASSLGASYGYTF. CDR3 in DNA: TGTGCCAGCAGCTTAGGGGCCTCCTATGGCTACACCTTC.

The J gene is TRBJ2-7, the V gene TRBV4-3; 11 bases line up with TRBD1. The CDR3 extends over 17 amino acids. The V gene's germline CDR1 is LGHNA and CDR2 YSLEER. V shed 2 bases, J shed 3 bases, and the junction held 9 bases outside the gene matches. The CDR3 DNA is TGCGCCAGCAGCCAAAGTATCGGGGGACAGGGGGGCTACGAGCAGTACTTC. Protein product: CASSQSIGGQGGYEQYF.

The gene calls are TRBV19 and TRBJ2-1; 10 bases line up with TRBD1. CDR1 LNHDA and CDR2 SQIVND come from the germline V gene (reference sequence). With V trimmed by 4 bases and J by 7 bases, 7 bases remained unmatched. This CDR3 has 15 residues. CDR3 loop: CASSTPGQGTNEQFF. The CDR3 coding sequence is TGTGCCAGTAGTACACCGGGACAGGGGACGAATGAGCAGTTCTTC. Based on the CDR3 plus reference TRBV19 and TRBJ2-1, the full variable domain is DGGITQSPKYLFRKEGQNVTLSCEQNLNHDAMYWYRQDPGQGLRLIYYSQIVNDFQKGDIAEGYSVSREKKESFPLTVTSAQKNPTAFYLCASSTPGQGTNEQFFGPGTRLTVL.

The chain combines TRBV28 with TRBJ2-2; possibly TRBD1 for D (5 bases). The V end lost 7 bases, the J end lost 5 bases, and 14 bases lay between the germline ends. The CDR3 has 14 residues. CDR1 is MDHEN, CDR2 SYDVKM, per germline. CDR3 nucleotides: TGTGCCAGCATCACAGGTGGAATAACCGGGGAGCTGTTTTTT. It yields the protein CASITGGITGELFF.

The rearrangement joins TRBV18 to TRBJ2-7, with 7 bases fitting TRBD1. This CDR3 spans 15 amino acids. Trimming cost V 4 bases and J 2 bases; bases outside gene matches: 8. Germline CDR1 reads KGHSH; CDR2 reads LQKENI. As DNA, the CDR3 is TGTGCCAGCTCACTACAGGGACAGATAACCTACGAGCAGTACTTC. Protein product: CASSLQGQITYEQYF.

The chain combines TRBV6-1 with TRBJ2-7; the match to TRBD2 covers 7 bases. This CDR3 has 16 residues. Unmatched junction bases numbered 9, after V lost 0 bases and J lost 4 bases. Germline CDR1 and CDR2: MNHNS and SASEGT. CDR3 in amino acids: CASSEALGGRWYEQYF. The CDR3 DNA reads TGTGCCAGCAGTGAAGCGCTTGGCGGGAGATGGTACGAGCAGTACTTC.

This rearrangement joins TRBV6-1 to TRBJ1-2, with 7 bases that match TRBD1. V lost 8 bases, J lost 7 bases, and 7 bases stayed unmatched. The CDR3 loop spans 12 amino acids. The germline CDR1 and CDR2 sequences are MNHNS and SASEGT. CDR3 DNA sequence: TGTGCCAGCGGCGGGACAGCGTTTGGCTACACCTTC. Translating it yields CASGGTAFGYTF.

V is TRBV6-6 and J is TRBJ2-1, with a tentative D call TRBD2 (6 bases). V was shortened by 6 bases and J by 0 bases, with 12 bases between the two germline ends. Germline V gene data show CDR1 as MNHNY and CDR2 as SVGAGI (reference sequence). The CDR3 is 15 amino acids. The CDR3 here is CASRRDSSSYNEQFF. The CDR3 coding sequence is TGTGCCAGCAGGCGGGACTCCAGCTCCTACAATGAGCAGTTCTTC.

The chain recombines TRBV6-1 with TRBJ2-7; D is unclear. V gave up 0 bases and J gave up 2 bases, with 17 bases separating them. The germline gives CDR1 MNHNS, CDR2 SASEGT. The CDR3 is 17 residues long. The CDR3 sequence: CASSEARFSGETYEQYF. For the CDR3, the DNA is TGTGCCAGCAGTGAAGCGCGTTTTTCAGGTGAGACCTACGAGCAGTACTTC.

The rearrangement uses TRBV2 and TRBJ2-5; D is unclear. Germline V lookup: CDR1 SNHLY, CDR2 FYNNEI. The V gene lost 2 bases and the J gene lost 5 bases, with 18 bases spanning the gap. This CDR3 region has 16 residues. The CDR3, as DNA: TGTGCCAGCAGTGAACCCTGGCCTCGAGATAGGGAGACCCAGTACTTC. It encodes CASSEPWPRDRETQYF. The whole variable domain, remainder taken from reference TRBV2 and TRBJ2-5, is EPEVTQTPSHQVTQMGQEVILRCVPISNHLYFYWYRQILGQKVEFLVSFYNNEISEKSEIFDDQFSVERPDGSNFTLKIRSTKLEDSAMYFCASSEPWPRDRETQYFGPGTRLLVL.

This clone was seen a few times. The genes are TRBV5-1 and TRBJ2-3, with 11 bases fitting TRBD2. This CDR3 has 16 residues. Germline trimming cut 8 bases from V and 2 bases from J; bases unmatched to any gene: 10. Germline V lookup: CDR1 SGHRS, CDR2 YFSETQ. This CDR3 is CASSLAGGLITDTQYF. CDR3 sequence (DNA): TGCGCCAGTTCCTTAGCGGGAGGGCTCATCACAGATACGCAGTATTTT.

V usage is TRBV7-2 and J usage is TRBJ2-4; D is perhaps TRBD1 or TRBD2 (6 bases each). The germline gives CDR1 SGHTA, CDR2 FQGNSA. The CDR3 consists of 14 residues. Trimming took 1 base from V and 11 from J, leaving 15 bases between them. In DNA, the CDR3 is TGTGCCAGCAGCTTAGTAGTGAGGGGGGCACTTCAGTACTTC. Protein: CASSLVVRGALQYF.

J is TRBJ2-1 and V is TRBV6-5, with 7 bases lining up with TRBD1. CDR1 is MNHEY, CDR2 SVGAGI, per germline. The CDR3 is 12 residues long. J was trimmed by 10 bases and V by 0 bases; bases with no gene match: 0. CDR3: CASSYSTGEQFF. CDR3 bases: TGTGCCAGCAGTTACTCGACAGGGGAGCAGTTCTTC.

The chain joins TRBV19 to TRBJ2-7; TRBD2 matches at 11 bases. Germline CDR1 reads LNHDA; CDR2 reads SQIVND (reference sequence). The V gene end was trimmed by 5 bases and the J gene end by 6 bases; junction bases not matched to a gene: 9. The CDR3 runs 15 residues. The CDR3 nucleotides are TGTGCCAGTAGTCTACTAGCGGGAGAAGTTTGCGAGCAGTACTTC. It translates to CASSLLAGEVCEQYF.

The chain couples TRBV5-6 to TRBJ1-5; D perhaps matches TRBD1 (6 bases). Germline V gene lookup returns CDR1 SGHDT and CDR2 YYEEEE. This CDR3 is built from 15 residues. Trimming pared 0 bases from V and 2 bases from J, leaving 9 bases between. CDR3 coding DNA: TGTGCCAGCAGCTTGGCGGGGGCTGGCAATCAGCCCCAGCATTTT. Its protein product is CASSLAGAGNQPQHF.

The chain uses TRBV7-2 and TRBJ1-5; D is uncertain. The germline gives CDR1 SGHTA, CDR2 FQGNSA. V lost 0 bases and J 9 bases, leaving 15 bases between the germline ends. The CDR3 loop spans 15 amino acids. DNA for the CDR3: TGTGCCAGCAGCTTAGCGCCGCCATCAAGGTCGCCCCAGCATTTT. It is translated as CASSLAPPSRSPQHF.

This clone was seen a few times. CDR3 sequence (DNA): TGTGCCAGTAGTCCAAGGACATTCAGGGGCATTCAGTACTTC. It yields the protein CASSPRTFRGIQYF. This chain uses TRBV19 with TRBJ2-4; possibly TRBD1 for D (6 bases). CDR1 is LNHDA, CDR2 SQIVND, per germline (reference sequence). V gave up 5 bases and J gave up 9 bases, with 17 bases separating them. The CDR3 has 14 amino acids.

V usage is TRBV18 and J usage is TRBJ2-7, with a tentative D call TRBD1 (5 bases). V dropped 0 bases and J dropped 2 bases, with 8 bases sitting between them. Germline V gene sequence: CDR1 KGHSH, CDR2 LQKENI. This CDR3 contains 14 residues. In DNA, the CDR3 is TGTGCCAGCTCACCACCGTCAGGGACCTACGAGCAGTACTTC. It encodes CASSPPSGTYEQYF.

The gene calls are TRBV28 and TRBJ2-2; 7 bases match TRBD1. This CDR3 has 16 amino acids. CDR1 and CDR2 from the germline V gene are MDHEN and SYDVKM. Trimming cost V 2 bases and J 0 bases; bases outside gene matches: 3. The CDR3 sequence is CASSLGTATNTGELFF. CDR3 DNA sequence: TGTGCCAGCAGTTTAGGGACAGCCACGAACACCGGGGAGCTGTTTTTT.

The CDR3 region is CASSLGRRTGELFF. The CDR3 region has the DNA TGTGCCAGCAGCTTGGGCAGGCGCACCGGGGAGCTGTTTTTT. The chain joins TRBV7-9 to TRBJ2-2, with D unclear. CDR3 length equals 14 residues. CDR1 is SEHNR and CDR2 is FQNEAQ in the germline V gene (reference sequence). Trimming cost V 3 bases and J 4 bases, with 9 bases left between them.

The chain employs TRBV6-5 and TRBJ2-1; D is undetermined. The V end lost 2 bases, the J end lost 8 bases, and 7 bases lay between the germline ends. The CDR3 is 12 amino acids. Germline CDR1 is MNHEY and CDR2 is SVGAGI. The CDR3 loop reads CASSYMTDEQFF. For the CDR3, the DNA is TGTGCCAGCAGTTACATGACCGATGAGCAGTTCTTC.

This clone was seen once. Written as DNA, the CDR3 is TGTGCCAGCGGAAGCGGAGGGCCCTCCTACGAGCAGTACTTC. Protein sequence: CASGSGGPSYEQYF. This rearrangement joins TRBV28 to TRBJ2-7; a possible D gene is TRBD2 (6 bases). V lost 8 bases and J lost 0, with 14 bases in between. There are 14 residues in the CDR3. CDR1 MDHEN and CDR2 SYDVKM come from the germline V gene.

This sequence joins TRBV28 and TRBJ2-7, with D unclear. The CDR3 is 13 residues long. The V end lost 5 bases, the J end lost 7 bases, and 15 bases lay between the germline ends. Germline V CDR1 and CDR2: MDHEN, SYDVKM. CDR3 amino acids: CASSHFRTVEQYF. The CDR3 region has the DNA TGTGCCAGCAGTCACTTCCGGACGGTAGAGCAGTACTTC.